These T cell receptor beta chains were read from a single sample in a study of T cell responses to AZD1222 COVID-19 vaccine. Libraries were prepared by immunoSEQ multiplex PCR; TCRdb keeps only in-frame clonotypes and omits some of them. Of roughly 180,000 clones in the sample, roughly 92% were seen once. The input for sequencing was peripheral blood, taken on day 0 of AZD1222 vaccination. The receptors were gathered from an adult in good health. Each CDR3 is given with its conserved first and last residue. D genes are given only for firm matches. Some rows have no size entry. The others give once, few or many, or a class for an expanded clone.

CDR3aa | j_gene | d_gene | abundance | v_gene
CASSQEPRGRVMNEQFF | TRBJ2-1 | TRBD2 | - | TRBV4-1
CASSPGGQGGSYEQYF | TRBJ2-7 | TRBD1 | - | TRBV5-4
CASSRTVTDTQYF | TRBJ2-3 | - | - | TRBV28
CASRQGPGATNEKLFF | TRBJ1-4 | - | - | TRBV5-1
CASSLGPDRVDEGTQYF | TRBJ2-5 | TRBD1 | - | TRBV11-2
CASRPTGDHQPQHF | TRBJ1-5 | TRBD1 | - | TRBV6-5
CASTVLAKGLNEQFF | TRBJ2-1 | - | - | TRBV7-9
CASSRNSNQPQHF | TRBJ1-5 | - | once | TRBV28
CAWRPVVSKNIQYF | TRBJ2-4 | - | - | TRBV30
CASSVRVSSGNTIYF | TRBJ1-3 | - | - | TRBV2
CASSATGGQPQHF | TRBJ1-5 | - | - | TRBV12-3/TRBV12-4
CASSPPGLETQYF | TRBJ2-5 | - | - | TRBV5-1
CASSSSTRTGEAKNIQYF | TRBJ2-4 | TRBD1 | - | TRBV5-1